These 5 T cell receptor beta chains share one sample of origin, sequenced in a study of T cell repertoires in cytomegalovirus infection. TCRdb ran MiXCR on the reads and lists one entry per CDR3 protein. In the table there are 450,000 to 650,000 distinct CDR3 sequences, more than 25% of which are singletons. Sequencing used PBMCs. These receptors all come from a human donor in good health (CMV status not recorded). Some clones in this sample may be carry-over from other donors' samples.

The chain couples TRBV30 to TRBJ2-5; a possible D gene is TRBD2 (6 bases). The CDR3 contains 13 residues. V gave up 5 bases and J gave up 2 bases, with 12 bases separating them. The germline V gene encodes CDR1 GTSNPN and CDR2 SVGIG (reference sequence). CDR3 nucleotide sequence: TGTGCCTGGGGGACTCCACCACAAGAGACCCAGTACTTC. Residues: CAWGTPPQETQYF.

The chain combines TRBV11-2 with TRBJ2-3; 7 bases agree with TRBD1. Looked up from germline, CDR1 is SGHAT and CDR2 is FQNNGV. The CDR3 totals 18 residues. With 3 bases clipped from V and 0 bases from J, the junction kept 12 bases outside the gene matches. CDR3 nucleotides: TGTGCCAGCAGCTTGTTGACAGGGCGAGCATTTAGCACAGATACGCAGTATTTT. This sequence encodes CASSLLTGRAFSTDTQYF.

The table lists this clonotype with a few counts. This chain connects TRBV20-1 to TRBJ2-7; unclear D gene. V lost 4 bases to trimming and J lost 2 bases, with 9 bases between them. CDR1 DFQATT and CDR2 SNEGSKA come from the germline V gene (reference sequence). The CDR3 covers 12 residues. The CDR3 DNA follows: TGCAGTGCTAATGTGGTCCCCTACGAGCAGTACTTC. It encodes CSANVVPYEQYF.

This clonotype was counted a few times. V and J are TRBV6-2 or TRBV6-3 and TRBJ2-7; TRBD2 matches at 12 bases. J gave up 6 bases and V 7 bases, and 7 bases lay outside the gene matches. The CDR3 contains 14 residues. Germline V CDR1 and CDR2: MNHEY, SVGEGT. The CDR3 coding sequence is TGTGCCAGCACTTCGACTAGCGGGGGCGCCGAGCAGTACTTC. Amino acid sequence: CASTSTSGGAEQYF.

This clonotype was detected ten times or more. This chain uses TRBV7-2 with TRBJ1-1; D gene uncertain. The germline V and J ends were trimmed by 5 bases and 7 bases, with 11 bases remaining between them. CDR1 is SGHTA, CDR2 FQGNSA, per germline. CDR3 size: 12 residues. The CDR3 loop reads CASSLSRGEAFF. Written as DNA, the CDR3 is TGTGCCAGCAGCCTTAGTCGGGGTGAAGCTTTCTTT.